This entry lists 15 T cell receptor beta chains sequenced from one sample in a study of T cells after yellow fever vaccination. TCRdb redid the calling of the 5' RACE reads with MiXCR, one entry per CDR3 protein. The table lists 300,000 or so distinct CDR3 sequences, about 4% of them singletons. Sequenced material: PBMCs, taken 5 days after the yellow fever booster vaccination. All receptors derive from a man between 18 and 29 years old who received the YFV17D yellow fever vaccine.

This clonotype was counted a few times. CDR3 sequence reads: CSADSLFSGNTIYF. CDR3 coding DNA: TGCAGTGCAGACAGTCTATTCTCTGGAAACACCATATATTTT. The V gene is TRBV20-1, the J gene TRBJ1-3, with TRBD1 as a possible D gene (5 bases). Germline V gene sequence: CDR1 DFQATT, CDR2 SNEGSKA (reference sequence). Trimming shortened V by 6 bases and J by 0 bases, and 12 bases separated the two germline ends. The CDR3 length is 14 residues.

This clonotype was seen only a few times. The gene calls are TRBV11-3 and TRBJ2-1; D not resolved. Trimming pared 5 bases from V and 6 bases from J, leaving 14 bases between. The germline gives CDR1 SGHNT, CDR2 YENEEA. This CDR3 is 14 amino acids long. CDR3 sequence: CASSIRGRSNEQFF. The CDR3 DNA follows: TGTGCCAGCAGCATACGAGGACGGTCCAATGAGCAGTTCTTC.

With respect to this clonotype: A single base separates this from a much larger clone, so it may be a read error. The genes are TRBV11-2 and TRBJ2-3; 12 nucleotides match TRBD2. This CDR3 has 15 amino acids. Per the germline V gene, CDR1 is SGHAT and CDR2 is FQNNGV. The CDR3 bases are TGTGCCAGCAGCATGACTAGCGGGGGCACAGATACGGAGTATTTT. Residues: CASSMTSGGTDTEYF.

The V gene is TRBV6-2 or TRBV6-3, the J gene TRBJ2-7; 10 bases match TRBD2. The length of the CDR3 is 14 residues. Unmatched junction bases numbered 6, after V lost 5 bases and J lost 5 bases. In germline, CDR1 is MNHEY, CDR2 SVGEGT. CDR3 sequence (DNA): TGTGCCAGCAGTCCGGGACTAGCGATAGACGAGCAGTACTTC. Protein sequence: CASSPGLAIDEQYF.

In its sample, this clonotype was seen many times. The V and J genes are TRBV5-1 and TRBJ2-1, with TRBD1 matching over 7 bases. V trimming: 0 bases; J trimming: 8 bases; junction bases outside the gene matches: 5. The CDR3 totals 14 residues. Germline V gene sequence: CDR1 SGHRS, CDR2 YFSETQ. CDR3 DNA: TGCGCCAGCAGCTTGGACAGGGGTTCGGATGAGCAGTTCTTC. Translating gives CASSLDRGSDEQFF. Full variable domain (missing parts from reference TRBV5-1 and TRBJ2-1): KAGVTQTPRYLIKTRGQQVTLSCSPISGHRSVSWYQQTPGQGLQFLFEYFSETQRNKGNFPGRFSGRQFSNSRSEMNVSTLELGDSALYLCASSLDRGSDEQFFGPGTRLTVL.

The gene calls are TRBV5-4 and TRBJ1-1, with D unresolved. Per germline, CDR1 SGHNT and CDR2 YYREEE (reference sequence). The CDR3 is 16 amino acids. Trimming pared 0 bases from V and 10 bases from J, leaving 22 bases between. The CDR3 is CASSLGGLDRQVVAFF. As DNA, the CDR3 is TGTGCCAGCAGCTTGGGAGGTTTGGACCGTCAGGTAGTAGCTTTCTTT.

The rearrangement uses TRBV4-1 and TRBJ2-1, with D perhaps matching TRBD1 or TRBD2 (5 bases each). This CDR3 comprises 13 residues. Germline V gene sequence: CDR1 MGHRA, CDR2 YSYEKL. The V end lost 3 bases, the J end lost 8 bases, and 11 bases lay between the germline ends. The CDR3 coding sequence is TGCGCCAGCAGCCAGCAGAGGGGCGATGAGCAGTTCTTC. Its protein is CASSQQRGDEQFF.

The V gene is TRBV4-3, the J gene TRBJ2-1, with no clear D. This CDR3 has 14 residues. V was trimmed by 0 bases and J by 3 bases, leaving 6 bases between them. In germline, CDR1 is LGHNA, CDR2 YSLEER. CDR3 nucleotides: TGCGCCAGCAGCCAAGATCTTTACTACAATGAGCAGTTCTTC. This translates into CASSQDLYYNEQFF.

This clonotype was observed a few times. This chain links TRBV4-1 with TRBJ2-1; D perhaps matches TRBD2 (5 bases). This CDR3 comprises 14 residues. V was shortened by 3 bases and J by 9 bases, with 15 bases between the two germline ends. Germline assignment: CDR1 MGHRA and CDR2 YSYEKL. The CDR3 spells CASSQIRGLGEQFF. The CDR3 DNA reads TGCGCCAGCAGCCAGATTCGGGGTCTGGGTGAGCAGTTCTTC.

The rearrangement joins TRBV11-2 to TRBJ1-1; 7 bases align to TRBD1. The CDR3 has 14 residues. Germline-derived CDR1 and CDR2 are SGHAT and FQNNGV. V lost 2 bases to trimming and J lost 10 bases; unmatched junction nucleotides: 10. The CDR3 spells CASSLSRGELGAFF. DNA for the CDR3: TGTGCCAGCAGCTTAAGCAGGGGGGAACTTGGAGCTTTCTTT.

This clonotype was seen only a few times. The rearrangement joins TRBV7-6 to TRBJ2-2; either TRBD1 or TRBD2 may supply D (5 bases each). V lost 1 base and J lost 8, with 17 bases in between. The CDR3 extends over 16 amino acids. Germline V gives CDR1 SGHVS, CDR2 FNYEAQ. CDR3 nucleotide sequence: TGTGCCAGCAGCTTAGATGGAGGCTGGGGCGCTGGGGAGCTGTTTTTT. Amino acid sequence: CASSLDGGWGAGELFF.

The chain uses TRBV7-2 and TRBJ1-6, with 11 bases fitting TRBD1. The V gene end was trimmed by 5 bases and the J gene end by 10 bases; junction bases not matched to a gene: 10. Germline V gives CDR1 SGHTA, CDR2 FQGNSA. This CDR3 comprises 16 residues. CDR3 DNA sequence: TGTGCCAGCAGCGCGGGACAGGGGGGTTTAGGATCACCCCTCCACTTT. This encodes CASSAGQGGLGSPLHF.

Many counts were recorded for this clonotype. The genes are TRBV3-1 and TRBJ1-4; unclear D gene. V was clipped by 0 bases and J by 7 bases, with 12 bases between them. Looked up from germline, CDR1 is LGHDT and CDR2 is YNNKEL (reference sequence). The length of the CDR3 is 15 residues. CDR3 region: CASSQDSQDTEKLFF. The CDR3 DNA sequence: TGTGCCAGCAGCCAAGATTCGCAGGATACTGAAAAACTGTTTTTT.

This clonotype has a count of ten or more. The chain is built from TRBV9 and TRBJ1-5; the D is unclear. Germline values: CDR1 SGDLS, CDR2 YYNGEE. The V end lost 0 bases, the J end lost 3 bases, and 4 bases lay between the germline ends. The CDR3 runs to 13 residues. The CDR3 loop reads CASSVGHNQPQHF. CDR3 coding DNA: TGTGCCAGCAGCGTAGGTCACAATCAGCCCCAGCATTTT.

This clonotype has just a few counts. The gene calls are TRBV6-2 or TRBV6-3 and TRBJ1-5; TRBD1 aligns across 7 bases. Per the germline V gene, CDR1 is MNHEY and CDR2 is SVGEGT. Trimming cost V 2 bases and J 5 bases; bases outside gene matches: 0. The length of the CDR3 is 13 residues. CDR3 in DNA: TGTGCCAGCAGTTACACAGGGGATCAGCCCCAGCATTTT. This gives the protein CASSYTGDQPQHF.